The rows below give T cell receptor beta chains drawn from one sample of a study of blood T cell repertoires in COVID-19. Clones were read by immunoSEQ multiplex PCR, and TCRdb kept only the in-frame ones, dropping some. Among 98,000 or so clones listed, over 70% were seen once. Sequencing was done on a sample of peripheral blood. The receptors were gathered from a man over 45 with acute or convalescent COVID-19. Both conserved end residues are part of each CDR3. The order of the fields is D gene, V gene, clone size, J gene, CDR3 DNA, CDR3 protein. The D gene is left open where the match is weak. Where a row states a size, it is once, few, many or the class of an expanded clone; other rows omit it.

>.|TRBV11-2|.|TRBJ2-1
TGTGCCAGCCGGAGGCCCATTAACAATGAGCAGTTCTTC
CASRRPINNEQFF
>.|TRBV5-1|.|TRBJ1-2
TGCGCCAGCAGCTTGGACAGGGACTATGGCTACACCTTC
CASSLDRDYGYTF
>TRBD2|TRBV5-4|once|TRBJ2-2
TGTGCCAGCTTGCGGGAGAGGGACGGGGAGCTGTTTTTT
CASLRERDGELFF
>.|TRBV5-4|few|TRBJ2-3
TGTGCCAGCAGCGCAACCCTACCGGGATCTAGCACAGATACGCAGTATTTT
CASSATLPGSSTDTQYF
>.|TRBV7-9|.|TRBJ2-6
TGTGCCAGCAGCCCACAAACGGGCGGGGGGGCCAACGTCCTGACTTTC
CASSPQTGGGANVLTF
>.|TRBV10-3|.|TRBJ2-1
TGTGCCATCAGTGACCTGACAGGTCATGAGCAGTTCTTC
CAISDLTGHEQFF
>.|TRBV27|.|TRBJ2-2
TGTGCCAGCAGTCTATACCCCGCCAGACGAACCAGGGGGGAGCTGTTTTTT
CASSLYPARRTRGELFF
>.|TRBV7-9|once|TRBJ1-5
TGTGCCAGCAGCTTCAGGGTTGGACAGCCCCAGCATTTT
CASSFRVGQPQHF
>.|TRBV20-1|.|TRBJ2-7
TGCAGTGTTTCAACAGGGTACGAGCAGTACTTC
CSVSTGYEQYF
>TRBD2|TRBV10-3|.|TRBJ2-1
TGTGCCATCAGTGCGGGGACTAGCGGGGGTACCTCCTACAATGAGCAGTTCTTC
CAISAGTSGGTSYNEQFF
>TRBD1|TRBV5-1|.|TRBJ2-7
TGCGCCAGCAGCTTGGGTGGACAGGGCTACGAGCAGTACTTC
CASSLGGQGYEQYF
>.|TRBV27|.|TRBJ2-1
TGTGCCAGCAGTTGGGCGGGGTCGTACAATGAGCAGTTCTTC
CASSWAGSYNEQFF
>.|TRBV27|.|TRBJ2-5
TGTGCCAGCTCCCCGCTAGGAGTTGGCGAGACCCAGTACTTC
CASSPLGVGETQYF
>TRBD1|TRBV5-1|.|TRBJ2-6
TGCGCCAGCAGCCTGGGACAGCCTGGGGCCAACGTCCTGACTTTC
CASSLGQPGANVLTF
>TRBD1|TRBV4-2|few|TRBJ1-4
TGTGCCAGCAGCCAGACAGGGGCAACTAATGAAAAACTGTTTTTT
CASSQTGATNEKLFF
>TRBD2|TRBV6-4|.|TRBJ2-1
TGTGCCAGCAGTGACTGGGCGGGAGGGCCCTCGCAGTTCTTC
CASSDWAGGPSQFF
>.|TRBV24-1|.|TRBJ1-2
TGTGCCACCAGTGATGTGGGGGCCAACTATGGCTACACCTTC
CATSDVGANYGYTF
>TRBD1|TRBV28|.|TRBJ2-7
TGTGCCAGCACCGCCGGGACAGGCGACTACGAGCAGTACTTC
CASTAGTGDYEQYF
>TRBD1|TRBV11-3|.|TRBJ2-2
TGTGCCAGCAGCCTGTCCGGGACAGGAATGACCGGGGAGCTGTTTTTT
CASSLSGTGMTGELFF
>.|TRBV5-1|.|TRBJ2-7
TGCGCCAGCAGCTTTTTATGGGGAGATCCCTACGAGCAGTACTTC
CASSFLWGDPYEQYF
>.|TRBV27|.|TRBJ2-7
TGTGCCAGCAGTTCCCGGGACAAAAAGGAATACGAGCAGTACTTC
CASSSRDKKEYEQYF
>TRBD2|TRBV2|.|TRBJ2-2
TGTGCCAGCAGAGGGACTAGCGGGAGGACCGGGGAGCTGTTTTTT
CASRGTSGRTGELFF
>.|TRBV18|once|TRBJ1-4
TGTGCCAGCTCACCCAACGGCGGTGGTGAAAAACTGTTTTTT
CASSPNGGGEKLFF
>.|TRBV6-5|.|TRBJ2-1
TGTGCCAGCAGTTACTCGATGGGGGGATCTGAGCAGTTCTTC
CASSYSMGGSEQFF
>TRBD1|TRBV2|.|TRBJ2-1
TGTGCCAGCAGCCTTACAGGGGGCGCAAATAATGAGCAGTTCTTC
CASSLTGGANNEQFF
>.|TRBV7-9|.|TRBJ1-2
TGTGCCAGCAGCCTCCCAGACAGGAACTATGGCTACACCTTC
CASSLPDRNYGYTF
>.|TRBV5-1|.|TRBJ2-1
TGCGCCAGCCGAGGGTCCACAGCCCTCTACAATGAGCAGTTCTTC
CASRGSTALYNEQFF
>TRBD2|TRBV6-1|.|TRBJ2-1
TGTGCCAGCAGTGAAGCTACTAGCGGTCTCCTTCGAAGGTTCTTC
CASSEATSGLLRRFF
>.|TRBV6-6|.|TRBJ2-7
TGTGCCAGCAGTTACTCAAGGGGCGAGCAGTACTTC
CASSYSRGEQYF
>.|TRBV15|.|TRBJ1-3
TGTGCCACCAGCAGAGATCCGCGGGGCACCATATATTTT
CATSRDPRGTIYF
>.|TRBV24-1|.|TRBJ2-1
TGTGCCACCCGCAAGGACGGCGGGAATGAGCAGTTCTTC
CATRKDGGNEQFF
>TRBD2|TRBV10-1|.|TRBJ2-3
TGCGCCAGCAGTGAGTCGAGGACGGGAGGGATAGATACGCAGTATTTT
CASSESRTGGIDTQYF
>.|TRBV19|.|TRBJ1-6
TGTGCCAGTAGTGGGTCCGGAGACGGTTCACCCCTCCACTTT
CASSGSGDGSPLHF
>TRBD1|TRBV2|.|TRBJ2-7
TGTGCCAGCAGTATCGGGGGACAGGGGGTTTACAACGAGCAGTACTTC
CASSIGGQGVYNEQYF